This T cell receptor beta chain was found in a study of T cells after yellow fever vaccination. The study, taken as a whole, reports: Most clones from primary vaccination were detected again post-booster (approximately 96% CD4, 88% CD8). Peaking faster, on day 5 versus 15, the secondary response was nonetheless weaker.

TCR cDNA was made by 5'RACE template switching, adding a universal primer site and UMIs. TCRdb re-analysed the 5' RACE reads in MiXCR, keeping a single row per CDR3 protein. This table has about 13,000 distinct CDR3 sequences, 4% to 6% appearing once. Per germline, CDR1 DFQATT and CDR2 SNEGSKA (reference sequence). CDR3 size: 17 residues. This clonotype was sampled from a man aged 25-45 years who received the YFV17D yellow fever vaccine. The input for sequencing was PBMCs, either bulk or a sorted T-cell subset (CD4+, CD8+, memory, or dextramer-sorted; not recorded which), taken 45 days after the yellow fever booster vaccination. The chain combines TRBV20-1 with TRBJ2-5, with TRBD2 identical over 10 bases. The CDR3: CSSLGLAGVPAPETQYF. CDR3 nucleotides: TGCAGCTCCCTGGGGCTAGCGGGAGTCCCGGCCCCAGAGACCCAGTACTTC.